What follows is one TCR beta chain and its context. In the original workflow: Nucleated cell number was recorded as an estimate derived from reference gene primer amplification. The data were produced by immunoSEQ multiplex PCR, yet TCRdb's version contains in-frame clones alone and is incomplete. V, J and clone size were drawn from that table, and D and trimming were deduced from the DNA. This table has 95,000 to 150,000 clones, around nine tenths appearing once. The sample belongs to a study of blood T cell repertoires in COVID-19. Study as a whole: Acute and convalescent COVID-19 specimens originated in the United States, Italy and Spain.

CDR3 length equals 11 residues. The germline V gene encodes CDR1 PRHDT and CDR2 FYEKMQ (reference sequence). V lost 5 bases and J lost 13; bases outside the gene matches: 3. This chain links TRBV13 with TRBJ2-1; 9 bases line up with TRBD2. This TCR derives from a woman between 45 and 65 years old with active or convalescent COVID-19. The specimen sequenced was peripheral blood. CDR3 nucleotides: TGTGCCAGCAGCCAGACTAGCGGTCAGTTCTTC. Its translation: CASSQTSGQFF. The full variable domain, with the rest looked up from reference TRBV13 and TRBJ2-1, is AAGVIQSPRHLIKEKRETATLKCYPIPRHDTVYWYQQGPGQDPQFLISFYEKMQSDKGSIPDRFSAQQFSDYHSELNMSSLELGDSALYFCASSQTSGQFFGPGTRLTVL.